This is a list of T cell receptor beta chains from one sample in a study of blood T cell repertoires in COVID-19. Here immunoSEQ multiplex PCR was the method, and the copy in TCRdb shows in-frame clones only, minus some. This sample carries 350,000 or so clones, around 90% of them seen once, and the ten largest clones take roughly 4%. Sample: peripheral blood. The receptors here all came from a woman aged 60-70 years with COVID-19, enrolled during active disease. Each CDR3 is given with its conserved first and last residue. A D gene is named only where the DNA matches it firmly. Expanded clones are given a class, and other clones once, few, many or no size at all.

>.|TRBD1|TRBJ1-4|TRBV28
TGTGCCAGCAGTGTAAGGACAGGGGTGGGAAAACTGTTTTTT
CASSVRTGVGKLFF
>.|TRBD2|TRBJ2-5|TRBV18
TGTGCCAGCTCACCACCTAGCGGGGAGACCCAGTACTTC
CASSPPSGETQYF
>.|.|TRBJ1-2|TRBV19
TGTGCCACTTCCCCCGGGACTAACTATGGCTACACCTTC
CATSPGTNYGYTF
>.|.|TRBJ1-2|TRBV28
TGTGCCAGCAGTTTAGGCACCTATGGCTACACCTTC
CASSLGTYGYTF
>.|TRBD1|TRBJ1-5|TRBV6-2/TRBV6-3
TGTGCCAGCAGTTATTGGACAGGCCGGGGGCAGCCCCAGCATTTT
CASSYWTGRGQPQHF
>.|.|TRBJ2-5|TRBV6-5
TGTGCCAGCAGTTCCCGCCCCCTACTGACCCAGTACTTC
CASSSRPLLTQYF
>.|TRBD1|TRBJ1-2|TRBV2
TGTGCCAGCGCCGGGACAGGGAACTATGGCTACACCTTC
CASAGTGNYGYTF
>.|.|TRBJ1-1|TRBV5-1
TGCGCCAGCAGCTTGGAGGGGTGGGGGAACACTGAAGCTTTCTTT
CASSLEGWGNTEAFF
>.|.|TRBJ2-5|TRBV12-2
TGTGCAAGTCGCTTAGGGGAGACTAGCGGGGTCCGAGAGACCCAGTACTTC
CASRLGETSGVRETQYF
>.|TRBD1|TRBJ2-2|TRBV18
TGTGCCAGCCGGACAGGAGCTGACACCGGGGAGCTGTTTTTT
CASRTGADTGELFF
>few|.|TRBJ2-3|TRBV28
TGTGCCAGCAGTTCACCAGCGAGTACTAGCACAGATACGCAGTATTTT
CASSSPASTSTDTQYF
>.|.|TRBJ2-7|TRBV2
TGTGCCAGCACCACGGGGTTTAGCGAGCAGTACTTC
CASTTGFSEQYF
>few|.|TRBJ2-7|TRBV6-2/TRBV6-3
TGTGCCAGCAGCCCTTCCCTTGGGGACAAAAAGTCCTACGAGCAGTACTTC
CASSPSLGDKKSYEQYF
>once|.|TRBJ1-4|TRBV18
TGTGCCAGCTCACCCTGGGAACAGGGAGCAACTAATGAAAAACTGTTTTTT
CASSPWEQGATNEKLFF
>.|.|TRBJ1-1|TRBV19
TGTGCCAGTAGTATATTACCCCCCCTCCCGGTTGCTGAAGCTTTCTTT
CASSILPPLPVAEAFF
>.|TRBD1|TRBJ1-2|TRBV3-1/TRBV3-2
TGTGCCAGCAGCCACTCTTTCCGGGACAGGGAATCTGGCTACACCTTC
CASSHSFRDRESGYTF